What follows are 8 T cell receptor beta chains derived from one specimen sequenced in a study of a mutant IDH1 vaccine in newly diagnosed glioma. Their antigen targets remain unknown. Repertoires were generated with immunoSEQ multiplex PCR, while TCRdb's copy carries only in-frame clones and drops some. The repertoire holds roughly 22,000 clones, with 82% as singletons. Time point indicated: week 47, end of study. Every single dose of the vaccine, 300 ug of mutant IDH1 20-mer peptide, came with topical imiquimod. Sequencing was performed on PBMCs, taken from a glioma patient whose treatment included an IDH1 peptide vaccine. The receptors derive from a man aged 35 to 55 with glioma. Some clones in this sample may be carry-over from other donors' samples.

CDR3 amino acids: CASSPAGTSYEQYF. The CDR3 DNA is TGCGCCAGCAGCCCTGCCGGGACCTCCTACGAGCAGTACTTC. This chain links TRBV4-1 with TRBJ2-7; D assignment may be TRBD1 or TRBD2 (5 bases each). The germline V gene encodes CDR1 MGHRA and CDR2 YSYEKL. V was clipped by 4 bases and J by 0 bases, with 10 bases between them. The CDR3 length is 14 residues.

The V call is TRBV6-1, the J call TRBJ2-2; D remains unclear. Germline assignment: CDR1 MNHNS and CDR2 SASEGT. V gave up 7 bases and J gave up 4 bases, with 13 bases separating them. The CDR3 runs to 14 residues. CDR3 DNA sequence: TGTGCCAGCAAACTAAAGGTCAGCACCGGGGAGCTGTTTTTT. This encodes CASKLKVSTGELFF.

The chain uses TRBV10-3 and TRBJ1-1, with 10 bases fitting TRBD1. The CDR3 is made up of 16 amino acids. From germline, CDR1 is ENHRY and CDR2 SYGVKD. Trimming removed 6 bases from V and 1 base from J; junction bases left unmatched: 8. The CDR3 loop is CAIRRDRGLPNTEAFF. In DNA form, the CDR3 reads TGTGCCATCAGACGGGACAGGGGACTCCCGAACACTGAAGCTTTCTTT.

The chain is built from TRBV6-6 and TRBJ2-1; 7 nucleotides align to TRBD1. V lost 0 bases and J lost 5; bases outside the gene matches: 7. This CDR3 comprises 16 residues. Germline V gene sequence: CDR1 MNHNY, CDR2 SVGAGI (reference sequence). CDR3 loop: CASSYSKQGPDNEQFF. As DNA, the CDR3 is TGTGCCAGCAGTTACTCAAAACAGGGGCCCGACAATGAGCAGTTCTTC.

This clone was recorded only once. CDR3 in amino acids: CASSTTASYNEQFF. In DNA, the CDR3 is TGTGCCAGCAGCACGACAGCCTCCTACAATGAGCAGTTCTTC. The chain combines TRBV7-8 with TRBJ2-1; possible D gene TRBD1, 5 bases. The V gene lost 5 bases and the J gene lost 0 bases, with 8 bases spanning the gap. Germline V gene lookup returns CDR1 SGHVS and CDR2 FQNEAQ. The CDR3 has 14 residues.

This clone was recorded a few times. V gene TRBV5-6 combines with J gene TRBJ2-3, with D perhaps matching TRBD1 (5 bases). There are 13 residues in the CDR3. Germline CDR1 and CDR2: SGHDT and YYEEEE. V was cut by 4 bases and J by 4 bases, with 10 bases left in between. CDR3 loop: CASSRGASDTQYF. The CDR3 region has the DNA TGTGCCAGCAGCCGTGGGGCCTCAGATACGCAGTATTTT.

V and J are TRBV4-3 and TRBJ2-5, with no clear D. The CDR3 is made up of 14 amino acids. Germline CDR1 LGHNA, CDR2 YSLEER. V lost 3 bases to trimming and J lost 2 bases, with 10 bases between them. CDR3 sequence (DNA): TGCGCCAGCAGCCAGGCCTGGGAACAAGAGACCCAGTACTTC. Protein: CASSQAWEQETQYF.

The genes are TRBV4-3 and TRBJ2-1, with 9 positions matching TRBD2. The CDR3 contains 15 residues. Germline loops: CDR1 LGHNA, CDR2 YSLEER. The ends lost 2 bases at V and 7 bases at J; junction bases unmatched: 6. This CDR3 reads CASSQWGGGANEQFF. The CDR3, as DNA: TGCGCCAGCAGCCAATGGGGCGGGGGGGCAAATGAGCAGTTCTTC.